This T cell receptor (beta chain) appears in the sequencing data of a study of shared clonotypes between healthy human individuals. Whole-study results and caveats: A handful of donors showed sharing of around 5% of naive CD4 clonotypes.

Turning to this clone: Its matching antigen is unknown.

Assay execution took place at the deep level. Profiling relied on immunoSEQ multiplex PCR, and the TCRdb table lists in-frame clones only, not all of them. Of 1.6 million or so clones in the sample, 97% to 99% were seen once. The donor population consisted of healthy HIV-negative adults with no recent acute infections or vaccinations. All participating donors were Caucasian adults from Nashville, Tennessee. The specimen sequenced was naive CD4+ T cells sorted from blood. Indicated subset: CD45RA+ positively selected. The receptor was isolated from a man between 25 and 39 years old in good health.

CDR3 sequence reads: CASSLGGFNQPQHF. For the CDR3, the DNA is TGTGCCAGCAGCTTAGGGGGGTTCAATCAGCCCCAGCATTTT. The chain uses TRBV7-9 and TRBJ1-5, with D maybe TRBD1 (5 bases). Per germline, CDR1 SEHNR and CDR2 FQNEAQ (reference sequence). Trimming stripped 1 base from V and 3 bases from J, with 7 bases between. The CDR3 extends over 14 amino acids. The full variable domain, with the rest looked up from reference TRBV7-9 and TRBJ1-5, is DTGVSQNPRHKITKRGQNVTFRCDPISEHNRLYWYRQTLGQGPEFLTYFQNEAQLEKSRLLSDRFSAERPKGSFSTLEIQRTEQGDSAMYLCASSLGGFNQPQHFGDGTRLSIL.